This entry lists 15 T cell receptor beta chains sequenced from one sample in a study of T cell responses to AZD1222 COVID-19 vaccine. The table came from immunoSEQ multiplex PCR; TCRdb's copy has only in-frame clones and leaves some out. The sample has 100,000 to 150,000 clones, around 80% seen once. Sequencing used peripheral blood, obtained 28 days after the second AZD1222 dose. All receptors come from an adult who received the AZD1222 COVID-19 vaccine.

The chain links TRBV5-1 to TRBJ2-3, with 13 positions matching TRBD2. This CDR3 comprises 16 residues. Trimming removed 1 base from V and 6 bases from J; junction bases left unmatched: 5. CDR1 is SGHRS and CDR2 is YFSETQ in the germline V gene. The CDR3 DNA reads as TGCGCCAGCAGCTTGTTACTAGCGGGGGGGCCGGATACGCAGTATTTT. This encodes CASSLLLAGGPDTQYF.

This chain uses TRBV7-2 with TRBJ1-3; no reliable D call. The ends were cut back, 4 bases at V and 2 bases at J, with 15 bases in the middle. The length of the CDR3 is 16 residues. Germline CDR1 is SGHTA and CDR2 is FQGNSA. The DNA for the CDR3 is TGTGCCAGCAGCTATGACGGACCCGCTACTGGAAACACCATATATTTT. Protein sequence: CASSYDGPATGNTIYF.

The chain recombines TRBV7-6 with TRBJ2-1; 8 positions match TRBD2. The germline V gene has CDR1 SGHVS and CDR2 FNYEAQ. The ends lost 5 bases at V and 2 bases at J; junction bases unmatched: 8. CDR3 length: 16 residues. In DNA, the CDR3 is TGTGCCAGCAGCCCCGGGGGGGAGCCCACCTACAATGAGCAGTTCTTC. This encodes CASSPGGEPTYNEQFF.

The chain has TRBV16 and TRBJ1-6, with a possible D match to TRBD1 (5 bases). CDR1 is KGHSY, CDR2 FQNENV, per germline. V was pared by 4 bases and J by 9 bases, with 16 bases between. The CDR3 sequence is 15 residues long. The CDR3 is CASSPPWGEISPLHF. CDR3 DNA: TGTGCCAGCAGCCCGCCCTGGGGGGAGATTTCACCCCTCCACTTT.

This clone was observed a single time. This chain links TRBV19 with TRBJ1-2; TRBD1 agrees at 7 bases. CDR1 LNHDA and CDR2 SQIVND come from the germline V gene (reference sequence). V trimming: 7 bases; J trimming: 3 bases; junction bases outside the gene matches: 5. The CDR3 is 13 amino acids. The CDR3, as DNA: TGTGCCAGTACCGACAGGGATCACTATGGCTACACCTTC. This gives the protein CASTDRDHYGYTF.

The V and J genes are TRBV6-5 and TRBJ2-5; weak D call: TRBD2 (6 bases). CDR3 size: 15 residues. Trimming took off 4 bases at V and 4 bases at J, with 16 bases between the two ends. CDR1 and CDR2 (germline): MNHEY, SVGAGI. The CDR3 bases are TGTGCCAGCAGTTTGGACGGGGGATTCCCAGAGACCCAGTACTTC. Amino acid sequence: CASSLDGGFPETQYF.

CDR3 loop: CSYGTSYGYTF. The CDR3 nucleotides are TGCAGCTACGGGACTTCGTATGGCTACACCTTC. This chain connects TRBV29-1 to TRBJ1-2; the D gene is possibly TRBD1 (5 bases). Germline CDR1 SQVTM, CDR2 ANQGSEA. The V gene lost 8 bases and the J gene lost 5 bases, with 12 bases spanning the gap. This CDR3 region has 11 residues.

This rearrangement joins TRBV24-1 to TRBJ2-3; 10 bases match TRBD1. The trim removed 4 bases at V and 6 bases at J, leaving 12 bases unmatched. CDR3 size: 17 residues. Per the germline V gene, CDR1 is KGHDR and CDR2 is SFDVKD. The CDR3 sequence: CATSDPVSDRGYDTQYF. DNA for the CDR3: TGTGCCACCAGTGACCCCGTTTCGGACAGGGGGTATGATACGCAGTATTTT.

This chain joins TRBV7-8 and TRBJ1-3, with TRBD1 matching over 8 bases. The CDR3 is 22 residues long. Germline lookup yields CDR1 SGHVS and CDR2 FQNEAQ. Trimming took 1 base from V and 1 from J; bases not matched to a gene: 21. In DNA, the CDR3 is TGTGCCAGCAGCTTAGGCAGCTGGGGGCAGGGGGCTCCAACCATATCTGGAAACACCATATATTTT. Translated, it gives CASSLGSWGQGAPTISGNTIYF.

The chain recombines TRBV5-5 with TRBJ1-3, with 10 positions matching TRBD1. V lost 4 bases, J lost 8 bases, and 12 bases stayed unmatched. This CDR3 is 16 amino acids long. Germline assignment: CDR1 SGHKS and CDR2 YYEKEE (reference sequence). The CDR3, as DNA: TGTGCCAGCAGCCTTCACCCGACAGGGGGCAAGGACACCATATATTTT. It is translated as CASSLHPTGGKDTIYF. The entire variable domain, with the rest obtained from reference TRBV5-5 and TRBJ1-3, is as follows: DAGVTQSPTHLIKTRGQQVTLRCSPISGHKSVSWYQQVLGQGPQFIFQYYEKEERGRGNFPDRFSARQFPNYSSELNVNALLLGDSALYLCASSLHPTGGKDTIYFGEGSWLTVV.

The rearrangement links TRBV30 to TRBJ2-4; D is undetermined. Germline V gene data show CDR1 as GTSNPN and CDR2 as SVGIG (reference sequence). V lost 5 bases and J lost 2, with 10 bases in between. The CDR3 consists of 13 residues. The CDR3, as DNA: TGTGCCTGGCGCGACCGCACCAAAAACATTCAGTACTTC. Amino acids: CAWRDRTKNIQYF.

The chain recombines TRBV19 with TRBJ1-1; D is ambiguous. Germline V gene sequence: CDR1 LNHDA, CDR2 SQIVND (reference sequence). Trimming removed 5 bases at V and 3 bases at J, with 13 bases between. There are 14 residues in the CDR3. The CDR3 bases are TGTGCCAGTAGTCTCAGTTCTTGGGACACTGAAGCTTTCTTT. Encoded protein: CASSLSSWDTEAFF.

The chain employs TRBV25-1 and TRBJ2-7, with 8 bases that match TRBD1. Germline V gives CDR1 MGHDK, CDR2 SYGVNS. J lost 6 bases, V lost 5 bases, and 9 bases had no gene match. The CDR3 extends over 14 amino acids. The CDR3 is CASSRAGGISEQYF. CDR3 DNA sequence: TGTGCCAGCAGTCGGGCAGGGGGCATTTCCGAGCAGTACTTC.

The chain uses TRBV6-5 and TRBJ2-2, with D possibly matching TRBD2 (6 bases). The CDR3 is 14 amino acids. Germline V gene data show CDR1 as MNHEY and CDR2 as SVGAGI. The V and J ends lost 6 bases and 7 bases respectively, with 15 bases between them. DNA for the CDR3: TGTGCCAGCAGAAACGCCGGGGGTAGCGGGGAGCTGTTTTTT. This codes for CASRNAGGSGELFF.

This clone was counted a few times. The chain couples TRBV28 to TRBJ2-7, with 8 bases that match TRBD1. CDR3 size: 15 residues. J gave up 4 bases and V 4 bases, and 9 bases lay outside the gene matches. Per the germline V gene, CDR1 is MDHEN and CDR2 is SYDVKM. The CDR3 DNA reads as TGTGCCAGCAGTTCAACCCGACAGGGGAATTACGAGCAGTACTTC. Its protein is CASSSTRQGNYEQYF. Variable domain in full (rest from reference TRBV28 and TRBJ2-7): DVKVTQSSRYLVKRTGEKVFLECVQDMDHENMFWYRQDPGLGLRLIYFSYDVKMKEKGDIPEGYSVSREKKERFSLILESASTNQTSMYLCASSSTRQGNYEQYFGPGTRLTVT.